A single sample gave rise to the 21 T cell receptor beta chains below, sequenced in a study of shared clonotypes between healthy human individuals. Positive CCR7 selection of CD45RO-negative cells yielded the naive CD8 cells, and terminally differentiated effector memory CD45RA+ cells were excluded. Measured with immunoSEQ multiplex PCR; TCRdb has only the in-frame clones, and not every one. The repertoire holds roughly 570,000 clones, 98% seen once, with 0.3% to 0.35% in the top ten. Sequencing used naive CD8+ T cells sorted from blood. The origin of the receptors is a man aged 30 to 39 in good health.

This chain's CDR3 is CASSLWDRGGDEQFF. The CDR3 DNA sequence: TGCGCCAGCAGCTTGTGGGACAGGGGTGGGGATGAGCAGTTCTTC. This chain uses TRBV5-1 with TRBJ2-1; 10 nucleotides match TRBD1. The CDR3 is made up of 15 amino acids. V was pared by 1 base and J by 8 bases, with 6 bases of the junction left unmatched. From germline, CDR1 is SGHRS and CDR2 YFSETQ.

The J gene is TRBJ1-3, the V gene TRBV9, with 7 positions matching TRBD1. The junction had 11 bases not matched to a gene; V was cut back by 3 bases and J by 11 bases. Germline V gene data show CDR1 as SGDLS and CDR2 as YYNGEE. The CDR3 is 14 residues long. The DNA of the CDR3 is TGTGCCAGCAGCGGCGACAGGGAAGGGGTCGCCATATATTTT. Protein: CASSGDREGVAIYF.

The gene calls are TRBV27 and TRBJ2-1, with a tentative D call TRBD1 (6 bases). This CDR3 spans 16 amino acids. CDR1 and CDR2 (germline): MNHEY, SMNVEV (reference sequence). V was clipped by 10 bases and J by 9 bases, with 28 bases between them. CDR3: CAIRRPDEGGYSEQFF. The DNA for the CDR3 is TGTGCCATCAGACGACCGGACGAAGGGGGTTATAGTGAGCAGTTCTTC.

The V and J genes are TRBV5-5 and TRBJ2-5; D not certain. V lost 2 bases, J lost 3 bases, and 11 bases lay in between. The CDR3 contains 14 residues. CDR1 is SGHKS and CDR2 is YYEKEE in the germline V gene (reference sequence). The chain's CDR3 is CASSFWQQKETQYF. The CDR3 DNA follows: TGTGCCAGCAGCTTTTGGCAGCAAAAAGAGACCCAGTACTTC.

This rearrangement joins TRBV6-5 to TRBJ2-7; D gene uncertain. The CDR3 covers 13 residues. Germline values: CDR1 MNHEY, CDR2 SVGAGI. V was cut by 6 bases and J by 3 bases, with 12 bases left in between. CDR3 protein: CASRKSRNYEQYF. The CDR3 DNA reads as TGTGCCAGCAGAAAAAGTCGGAACTACGAGCAGTACTTC.

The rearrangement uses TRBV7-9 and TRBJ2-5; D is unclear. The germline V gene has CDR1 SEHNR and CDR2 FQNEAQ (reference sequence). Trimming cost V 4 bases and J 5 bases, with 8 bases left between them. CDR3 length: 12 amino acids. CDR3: CASSSTWETQYF. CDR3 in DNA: TGTGCCAGCAGCTCAACATGGGAGACCCAGTACTTC.

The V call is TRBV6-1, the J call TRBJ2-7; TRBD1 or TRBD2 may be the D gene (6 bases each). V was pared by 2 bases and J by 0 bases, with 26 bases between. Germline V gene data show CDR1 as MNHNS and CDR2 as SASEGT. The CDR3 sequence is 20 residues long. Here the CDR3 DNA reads TGTGCCAGCAGTGAAAGAGGTAGGACCGGGGGCGTGGGGAGCTCCTACGAGCAGTACTTC. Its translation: CASSERGRTGGVGSSYEQYF.

The DNA of the CDR3 is TGTGCCAGTAGTATAGTTGGGACAGGGATAAACGAGCAGTACTTC. Amino acid sequence: CASSIVGTGINEQYF. This rearrangement joins TRBV19 to TRBJ2-7; 9 bases map to TRBD1. V shed 1 base, J shed 5 bases, and the junction held 6 bases outside the gene matches. The CDR3 covers 15 residues. CDR1 is LNHDA and CDR2 is SQIVND in the germline V gene (reference sequence).

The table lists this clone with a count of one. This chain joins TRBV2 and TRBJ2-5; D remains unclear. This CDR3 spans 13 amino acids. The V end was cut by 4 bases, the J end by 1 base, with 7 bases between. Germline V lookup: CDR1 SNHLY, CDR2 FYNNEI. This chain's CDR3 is CASSGRTQETQYF. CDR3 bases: TGTGCCAGCAGTGGCAGGACCCAAGAGACCCAGTACTTC.

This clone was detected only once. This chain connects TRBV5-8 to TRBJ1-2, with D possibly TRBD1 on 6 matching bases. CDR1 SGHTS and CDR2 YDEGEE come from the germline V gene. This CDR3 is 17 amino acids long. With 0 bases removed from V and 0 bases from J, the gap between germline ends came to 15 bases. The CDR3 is CASSLVGRGPTNYGYTF. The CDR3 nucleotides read TGTGCCAGCAGCTTGGTGGGCAGGGGACCAACTAACTATGGCTACACCTTC. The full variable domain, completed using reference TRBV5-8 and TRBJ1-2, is EAGVTQSPTHLIKTRGQQATLRCSPISGHTSVYWYQQALGLGLQFLLWYDEGEERNRGNFPPRFSGRQFPNYSSELNVNALELEDSALYLCASSLVGRGPTNYGYTFGSGTRLTVV.

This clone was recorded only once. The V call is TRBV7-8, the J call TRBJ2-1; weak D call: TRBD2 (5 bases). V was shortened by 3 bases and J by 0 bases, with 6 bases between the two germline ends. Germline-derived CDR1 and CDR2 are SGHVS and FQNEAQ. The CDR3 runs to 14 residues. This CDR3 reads CASSFTSSYNEQFF. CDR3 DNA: TGTGCCAGCAGCTTTACTAGCTCCTACAATGAGCAGTTCTTC.

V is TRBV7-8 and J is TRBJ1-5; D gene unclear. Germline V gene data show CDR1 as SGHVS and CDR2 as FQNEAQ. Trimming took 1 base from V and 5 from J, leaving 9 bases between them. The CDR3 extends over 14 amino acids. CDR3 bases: TGTGCCAGCAGCTTAGAACAGATATATCAGCCCCAGCATTTT. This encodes CASSLEQIYQPQHF.

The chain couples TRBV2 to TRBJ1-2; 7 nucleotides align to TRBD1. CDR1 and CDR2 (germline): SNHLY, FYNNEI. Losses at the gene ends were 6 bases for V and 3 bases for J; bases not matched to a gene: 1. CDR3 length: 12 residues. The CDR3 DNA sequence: TGTGCCAGCAGGGGGACAGACTATGGCTACACCTTC. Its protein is CASRGTDYGYTF.

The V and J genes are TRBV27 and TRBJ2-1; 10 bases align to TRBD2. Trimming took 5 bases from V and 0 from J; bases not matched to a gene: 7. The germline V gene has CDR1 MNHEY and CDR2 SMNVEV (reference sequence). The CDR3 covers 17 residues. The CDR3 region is CASSTGLAVGSYNEQFF. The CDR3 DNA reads TGTGCCAGCAGTACCGGACTAGCGGTTGGCTCCTACAATGAGCAGTTCTTC.

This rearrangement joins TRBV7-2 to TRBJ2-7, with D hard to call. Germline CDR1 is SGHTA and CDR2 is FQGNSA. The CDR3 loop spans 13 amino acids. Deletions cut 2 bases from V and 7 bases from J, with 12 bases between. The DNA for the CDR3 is TGTGCCAGCAGCTTAAATCCCATGAGGGAGCAGTACTTC. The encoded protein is CASSLNPMREQYF.

This CDR3 is CASRSGTGAYEQYF. The CDR3, as DNA: TGTGCCAGCCGATCCGGGACAGGGGCCTACGAGCAGTACTTC. This chain uses TRBV27 with TRBJ2-7, with 10 bases fitting TRBD1. The CDR3 covers 14 residues. Trimming removed 8 bases from V and 2 bases from J; junction bases left unmatched: 6. Germline V gene lookup returns CDR1 MNHEY and CDR2 SMNVEV (reference sequence).

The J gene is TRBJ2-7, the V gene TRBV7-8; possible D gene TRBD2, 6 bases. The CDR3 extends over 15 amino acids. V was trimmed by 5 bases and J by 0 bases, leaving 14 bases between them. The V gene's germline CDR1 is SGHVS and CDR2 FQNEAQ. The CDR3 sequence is CASSTRLVPSYEQYF. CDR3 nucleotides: TGTGCCAGCAGCACAAGACTAGTACCCTCCTACGAGCAGTACTTC.

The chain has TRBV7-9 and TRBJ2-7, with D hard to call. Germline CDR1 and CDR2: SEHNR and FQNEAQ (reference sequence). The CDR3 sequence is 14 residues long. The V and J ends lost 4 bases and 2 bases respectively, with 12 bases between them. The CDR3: CASSSTVSTYEQYF. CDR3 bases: TGTGCCAGCAGCTCGACGGTCTCCACCTACGAGCAGTACTTC. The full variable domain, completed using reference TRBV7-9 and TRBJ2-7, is DTGVSQNPRHKITKRGQNVTFRCDPISEHNRLYWYRQTLGQGPEFLTYFQNEAQLEKSRLLSDRFSAERPKGSFSTLEIQRTEQGDSAMYLCASSSTVSTYEQYFGPGTRLTVT.

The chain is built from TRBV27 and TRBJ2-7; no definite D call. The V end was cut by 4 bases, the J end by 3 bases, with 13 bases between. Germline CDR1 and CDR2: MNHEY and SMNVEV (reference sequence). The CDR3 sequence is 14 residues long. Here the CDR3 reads CASSSSNLRYEQYF. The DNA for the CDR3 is TGTGCCAGCAGTTCGTCAAATCTGCGCTACGAGCAGTACTTC.

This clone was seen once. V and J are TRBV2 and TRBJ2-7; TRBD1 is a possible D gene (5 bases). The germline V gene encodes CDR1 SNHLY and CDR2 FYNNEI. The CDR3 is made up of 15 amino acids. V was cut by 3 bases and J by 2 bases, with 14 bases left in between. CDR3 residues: CASSDPAGPTYEQYF. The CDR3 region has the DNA TGTGCCAGCAGTGATCCCGCAGGGCCCACCTACGAGCAGTACTTC.

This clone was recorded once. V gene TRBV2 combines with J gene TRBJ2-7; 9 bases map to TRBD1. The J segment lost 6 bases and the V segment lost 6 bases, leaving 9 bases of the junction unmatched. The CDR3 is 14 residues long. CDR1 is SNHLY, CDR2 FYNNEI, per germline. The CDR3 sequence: CASRVPGQGSEQYF. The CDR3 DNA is TGTGCCAGCAGAGTACCGGGACAGGGAAGCGAGCAGTACTTC.